This section outlines one T cell receptor (beta chain) sequence together with its context. Donors were grouped by their self-reported clinical history. This sample stems from a study of blood T cell repertoires in COVID-19. Study-level background: Samples representing acute and convalescent COVID-19 were sourced from the United States, Italy and Spain. Nucleic acid was either cDNA or gDNA, and it came from T cells, B-cell-depleted T cells, or PBMCs.

Libraries were prepared by immunoSEQ multiplex PCR; TCRdb keeps only in-frame clonotypes and omits some of them. The data show about 200,000 clones, 80% to 85% seen once. The germline V and J ends were trimmed by 8 bases and 0 bases, with 14 bases remaining between them. Germline assignment: CDR1 LNHDA and CDR2 SQIVND (reference sequence). The CDR3 is 14 residues long. The V and J genes are TRBV19 and TRBJ2-7; possibly TRBD2 for D (5 bases). Specimen: PBMCs or T cells enriched from blood (not recorded which). This clonotype originated in a middle-aged man who had recovered from COVID-19. CDR3 sequence reads: CASSDGRGSYEQYF. The CDR3 DNA follows: TGTGCCAGTTCCGACGGACGGGGCTCCTACGAGCAGTACTTC. The entire variable domain, with the rest obtained from reference TRBV19 and TRBJ2-7, is as follows: DGGITQSPKYLFRKEGQNVTLSCEQNLNHDAMYWYRQDPGQGLRLIYYSQIVNDFQKGDIAEGYSVSREKKESFPLTVTSAQKNPTAFYLCASSDGRGSYEQYFGPGTRLTVT.